This TCR beta chain was found in a study of cytomegalovirus exposure and HLA in healthy donors. The PCR used 60 Vbeta and 13 Jbeta primers. Clones were sequenced by immunoSEQ multiplex PCR, and TCRdb holds only the in-frame ones, with some missing. The repertoire holds 100,000 to 150,000 clones, approximately 70% seen once, with approximately 4.3% in the top ten. Sequenced material: PBMCs. The receptor's source is a man aged 60 to 69 in good health and CMV-seropositive.

The CDR3 coding sequence is TGTGCCAGCAGTCGAAGGGACAGGAGGAACACCGGGGAGCTGTTTTTT. Protein sequence: CASSRRDRRNTGELFF. The chain has TRBV28 and TRBJ2-2; 8 bases match TRBD1. The germline V gene encodes CDR1 MDHEN and CDR2 SYDVKM. J lost 1 base, V lost 5 bases, and 6 bases had no gene match. The CDR3 runs 16 residues.